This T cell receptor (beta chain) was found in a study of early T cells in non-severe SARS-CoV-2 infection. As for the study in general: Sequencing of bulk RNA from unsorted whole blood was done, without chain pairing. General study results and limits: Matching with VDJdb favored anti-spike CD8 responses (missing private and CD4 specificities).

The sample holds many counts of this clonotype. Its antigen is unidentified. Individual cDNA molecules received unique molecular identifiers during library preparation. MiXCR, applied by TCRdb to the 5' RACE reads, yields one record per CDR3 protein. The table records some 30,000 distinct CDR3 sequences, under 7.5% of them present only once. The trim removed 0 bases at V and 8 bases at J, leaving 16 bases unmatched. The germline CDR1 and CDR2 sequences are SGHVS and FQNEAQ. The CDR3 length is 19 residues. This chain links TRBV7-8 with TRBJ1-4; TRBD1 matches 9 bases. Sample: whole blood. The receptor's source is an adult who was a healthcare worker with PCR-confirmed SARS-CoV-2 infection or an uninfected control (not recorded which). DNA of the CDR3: TGTGCCAGCAGCTTAGCGGTGGCGGGGACAGGGCTAAGTTCGGAAAAACTGTTTTTT. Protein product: CASSLAVAGTGLSSEKLFF.